This T cell receptor beta chain is from a study of cytomegalovirus exposure and HLA in healthy donors. Study-wide findings and caveats: Later, TCR association rates were found to vary by HLA locus, highest for DRB1 and lowest for HLA-C. Whilst most TCR sequences proved rare, a subset of public TCRs occurred across many donors.

The germline CDR1 and CDR2 sequences are SGHTA and FQGNSA. V gave up 5 bases and J gave up 1 base; unmatched junction bases: 4. This CDR3 has 15 amino acids. Primers: 60 Vbeta forward and 13 Jbeta reverse. The data were produced by immunoSEQ multiplex PCR, yet TCRdb's version contains in-frame clones alone and is incomplete. The repertoire has approximately 130,000 clones, roughly 79% of them found once; the top ten carry around 1.3%. With regard to this clone: Its antigen remains unidentified. Within the sample, other DNA sequences also encode this same CDR3.

Sequences were obtained from PBMCs. V is TRBV7-2 and J is TRBJ1-5; 8 bases map to TRBD1. This TCR derives from a woman aged 40-49 years in good health and CMV-seronegative. The CDR3 is CASSLDRGSNQPQHF. The CDR3 DNA reads as TGTGCCAGCAGCCTCGACAGGGGAAGCAATCAGCCCCAGCATTTT. Drawing the rest from reference TRBV7-2 and TRBJ1-5, the complete variable domain is GAGVSQSPSNKVTEKGKDVELRCDPISGHTALYWYRQSLGQGLEFLIYFQGNSAPDKSGLPSDRFSAERTGGSVSTLTIQRTQQEDSAVYLCASSLDRGSNQPQHFGDGTRLSIL.